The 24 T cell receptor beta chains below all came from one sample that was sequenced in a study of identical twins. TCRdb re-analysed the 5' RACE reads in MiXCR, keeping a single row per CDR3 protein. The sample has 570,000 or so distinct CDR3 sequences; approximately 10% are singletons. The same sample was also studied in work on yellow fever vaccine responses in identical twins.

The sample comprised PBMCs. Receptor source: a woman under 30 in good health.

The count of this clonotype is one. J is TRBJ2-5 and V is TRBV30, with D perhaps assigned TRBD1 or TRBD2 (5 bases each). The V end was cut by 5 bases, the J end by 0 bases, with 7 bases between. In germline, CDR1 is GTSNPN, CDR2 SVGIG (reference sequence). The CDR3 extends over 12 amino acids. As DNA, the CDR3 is TGTGCCTGGGGGACGGACCAAGAGACCCAGTACTTC. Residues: CAWGTDQETQYF.

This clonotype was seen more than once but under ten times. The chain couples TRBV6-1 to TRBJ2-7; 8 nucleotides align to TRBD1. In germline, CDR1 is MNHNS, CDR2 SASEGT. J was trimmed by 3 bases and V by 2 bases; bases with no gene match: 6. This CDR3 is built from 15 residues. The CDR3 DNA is TGTGCCAGCAGTGAATTTTACAGGGGGGTCTACGAGCAGTACTTC. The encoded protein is CASSEFYRGVYEQYF.

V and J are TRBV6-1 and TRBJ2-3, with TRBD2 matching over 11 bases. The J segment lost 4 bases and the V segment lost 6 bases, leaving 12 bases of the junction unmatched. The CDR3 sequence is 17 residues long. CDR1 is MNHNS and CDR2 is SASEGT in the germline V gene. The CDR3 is CASSPNLVSGGADTQYF. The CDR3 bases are TGTGCCAGCAGCCCCAACCTCGTTAGCGGGGGGGCAGATACGCAGTATTTT.

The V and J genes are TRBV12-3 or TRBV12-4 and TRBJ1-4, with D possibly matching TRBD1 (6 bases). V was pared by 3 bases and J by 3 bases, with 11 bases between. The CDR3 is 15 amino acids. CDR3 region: CASSFGGRSNEKLFF. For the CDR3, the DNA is TGTGCCAGCAGTTTCGGGGGGCGGTCTAATGAAAAACTGTTTTTT.

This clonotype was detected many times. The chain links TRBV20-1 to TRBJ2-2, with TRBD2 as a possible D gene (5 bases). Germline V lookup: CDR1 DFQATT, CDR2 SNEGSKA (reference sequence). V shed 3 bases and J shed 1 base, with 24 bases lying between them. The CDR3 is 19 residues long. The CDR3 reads CSASPPLGRGMGNTGELFF. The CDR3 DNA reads TGCAGTGCTAGCCCCCCCCTAGGGAGAGGCATGGGGAACACCGGGGAGCTGTTTTTT.

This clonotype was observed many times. CDR3 DNA sequence: TGTGCCAGCAGTTTCAAAAGCGGGGGGCAGGCCCAGTACTTC. This translates into CASSFKSGGQAQYF. This chain links TRBV6-5 with TRBJ2-5, with TRBD2 matching 9 bases. The CDR3 runs 14 residues. Germline CDR1 MNHEY, CDR2 SVGAGI. V was pared by 4 bases and J by 9 bases, with 9 bases of the junction left unmatched.

DNA of the CDR3: TGCAGCGTTGGGGTTACACAGGGAAATCGCCTGAACACTGAAGCTTTCTTT. Translation gives CSVGVTQGNRLNTEAFF. The chain joins TRBV29-1 to TRBJ1-1; a possible D gene is TRBD1 (6 bases). This CDR3 spans 17 amino acids. The V gene lost 4 bases and the J gene lost 0 bases, with 21 bases spanning the gap. Germline V gene data show CDR1 as SQVTM and CDR2 as ANQGSEA.

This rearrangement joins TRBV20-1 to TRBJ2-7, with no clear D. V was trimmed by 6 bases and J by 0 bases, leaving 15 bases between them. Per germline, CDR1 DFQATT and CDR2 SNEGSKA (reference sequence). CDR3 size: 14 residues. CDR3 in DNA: TGCAGTGCCTATGACTTCGAGAGCTCCTACGAGCAGTACTTC. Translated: CSAYDFESSYEQYF.

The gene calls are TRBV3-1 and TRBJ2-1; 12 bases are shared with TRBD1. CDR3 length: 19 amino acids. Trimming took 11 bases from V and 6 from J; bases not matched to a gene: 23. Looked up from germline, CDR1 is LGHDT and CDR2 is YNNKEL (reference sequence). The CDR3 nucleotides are TGTGCCTTCAGCCGTCCCGGGACAGGGGGCGAGGGGCGGGGCAATGAGCAGTTCTTC. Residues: CAFSRPGTGGEGRGNEQFF.

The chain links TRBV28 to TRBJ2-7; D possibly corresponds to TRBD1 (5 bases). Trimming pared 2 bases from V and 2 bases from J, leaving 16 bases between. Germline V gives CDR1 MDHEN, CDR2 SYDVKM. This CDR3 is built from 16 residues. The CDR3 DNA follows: TGTGCCAGCAGTTTAAGGGGCGATTTGAGGACCTACGAGCAGTACTTC. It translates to CASSLRGDLRTYEQYF. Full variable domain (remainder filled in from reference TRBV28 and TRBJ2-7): DVKVTQSSRYLVKRTGEKVFLECVQDMDHENMFWYRQDPGLGLRLIYFSYDVKMKEKGDIPEGYSVSREKKERFSLILESASTNQTSMYLCASSLRGDLRTYEQYFGPGTRLTVT.

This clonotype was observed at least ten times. CDR3 nucleotides: TGCAGTGTAGGACAGGCAACCGATCAGCCCCAGCATTTT. Its translation is CSVGQATDQPQHF. V gene TRBV20-1 combines with J gene TRBJ1-5, with 7 bases that match TRBD1. CDR1 is DFQATT, CDR2 SNEGSKA, per germline (reference sequence). The length of the CDR3 is 13 residues. J was trimmed by 5 bases and V by 7 bases; bases with no gene match: 8.

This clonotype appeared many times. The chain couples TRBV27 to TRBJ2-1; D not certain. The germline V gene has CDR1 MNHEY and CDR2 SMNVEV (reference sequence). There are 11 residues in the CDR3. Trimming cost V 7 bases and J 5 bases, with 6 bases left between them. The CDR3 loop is CASKGDNEQFF. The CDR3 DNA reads TGTGCCAGCAAAGGAGACAATGAGCAGTTCTTC.

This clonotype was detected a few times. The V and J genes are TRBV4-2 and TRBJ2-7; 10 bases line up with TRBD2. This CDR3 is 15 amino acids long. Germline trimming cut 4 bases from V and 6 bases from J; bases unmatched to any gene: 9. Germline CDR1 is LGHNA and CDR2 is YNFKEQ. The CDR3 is CASSPAVAGGAEQYF. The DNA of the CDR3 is TGTGCCAGCAGCCCCGCGGTAGCGGGAGGAGCCGAGCAGTACTTC.

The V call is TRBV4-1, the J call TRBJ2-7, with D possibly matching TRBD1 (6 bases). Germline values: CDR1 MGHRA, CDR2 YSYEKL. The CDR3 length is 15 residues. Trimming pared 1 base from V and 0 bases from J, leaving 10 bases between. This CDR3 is CASSQVVTGSYEQYF. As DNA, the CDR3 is TGCGCCAGCAGCCAAGTAGTGACAGGCTCCTACGAGCAGTACTTC.

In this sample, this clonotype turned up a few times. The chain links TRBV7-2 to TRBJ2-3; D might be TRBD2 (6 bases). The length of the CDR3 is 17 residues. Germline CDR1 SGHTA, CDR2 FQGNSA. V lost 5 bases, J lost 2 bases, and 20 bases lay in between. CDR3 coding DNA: TGTGCCAGCAGCCCCTTGGGGGGACGGACTTACACAGATACGCAGTATTTT. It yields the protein CASSPLGGRTYTDTQYF.

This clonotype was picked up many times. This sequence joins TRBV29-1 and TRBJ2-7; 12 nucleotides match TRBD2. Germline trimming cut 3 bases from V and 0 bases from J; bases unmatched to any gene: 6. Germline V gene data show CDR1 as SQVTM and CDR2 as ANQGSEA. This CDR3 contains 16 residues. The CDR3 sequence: CSVEGLAGGASYEQYF. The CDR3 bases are TGCAGCGTTGAGGGACTAGCGGGCGGAGCCTCCTACGAGCAGTACTTC.

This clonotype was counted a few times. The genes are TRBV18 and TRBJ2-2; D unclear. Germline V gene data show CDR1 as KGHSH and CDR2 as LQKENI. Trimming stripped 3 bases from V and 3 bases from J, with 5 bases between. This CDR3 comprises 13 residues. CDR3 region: CASSPYDTGELFF. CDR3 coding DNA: TGTGCCAGCTCACCGTACGACACCGGGGAGCTGTTTTTT. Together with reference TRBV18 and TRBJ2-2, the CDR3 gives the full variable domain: NAGVMQNPRHLVRRRGQEARLRCSPMKGHSHVYWYRQLPEEGLKFMVYLQKENIIDESGMPKERFSAEFPKEGPSILRIQQVVRGDSAAYFCASSPYDTGELFFGEGSRLTVL.

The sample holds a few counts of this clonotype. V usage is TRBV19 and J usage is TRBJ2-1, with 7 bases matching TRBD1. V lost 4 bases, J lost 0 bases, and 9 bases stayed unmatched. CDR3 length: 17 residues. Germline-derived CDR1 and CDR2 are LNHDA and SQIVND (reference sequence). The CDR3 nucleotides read TGTGCCAGTAGTACCAGGGACAGCACAAGCTCCTACAATGAGCAGTTCTTC. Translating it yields CASSTRDSTSSYNEQFF.

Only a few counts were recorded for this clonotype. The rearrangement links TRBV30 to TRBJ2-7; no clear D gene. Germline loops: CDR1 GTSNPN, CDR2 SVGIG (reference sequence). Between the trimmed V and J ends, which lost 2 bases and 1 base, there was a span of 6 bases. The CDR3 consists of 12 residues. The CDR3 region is CAWSFGSYEQYF. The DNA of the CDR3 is TGTGCCTGGAGTTTTGGGTCCTACGAGCAGTACTTC.

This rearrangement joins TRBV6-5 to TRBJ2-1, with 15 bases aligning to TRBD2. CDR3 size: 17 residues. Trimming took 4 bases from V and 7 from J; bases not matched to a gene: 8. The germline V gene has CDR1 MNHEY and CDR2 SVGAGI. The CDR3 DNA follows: TGTGCCAGCAGTTCCAGGGGACTAGCGGGAGGTAATAATGAGCAGTTCTTC. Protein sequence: CASSSRGLAGGNNEQFF.

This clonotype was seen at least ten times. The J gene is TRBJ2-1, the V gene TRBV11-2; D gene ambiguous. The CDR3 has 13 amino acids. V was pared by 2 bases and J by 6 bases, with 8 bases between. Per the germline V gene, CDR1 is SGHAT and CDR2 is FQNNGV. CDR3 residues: CASSLWWGNEQFF. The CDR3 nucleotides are TGTGCCAGCAGCTTATGGTGGGGCAATGAGCAGTTCTTC.

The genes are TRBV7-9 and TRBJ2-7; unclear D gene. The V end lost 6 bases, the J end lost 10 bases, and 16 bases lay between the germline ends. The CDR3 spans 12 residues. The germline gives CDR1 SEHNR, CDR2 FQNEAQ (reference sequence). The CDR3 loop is CASSLGDVAQYF. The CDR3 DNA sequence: TGTGCCAGCAGTCTCGGAGATGTAGCTCAGTACTTC.

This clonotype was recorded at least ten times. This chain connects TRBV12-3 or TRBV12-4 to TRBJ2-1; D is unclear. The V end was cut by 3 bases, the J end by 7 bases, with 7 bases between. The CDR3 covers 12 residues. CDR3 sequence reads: CASSFSANEQFF. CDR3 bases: TGTGCCAGCAGTTTCTCAGCGAATGAGCAGTTCTTC.

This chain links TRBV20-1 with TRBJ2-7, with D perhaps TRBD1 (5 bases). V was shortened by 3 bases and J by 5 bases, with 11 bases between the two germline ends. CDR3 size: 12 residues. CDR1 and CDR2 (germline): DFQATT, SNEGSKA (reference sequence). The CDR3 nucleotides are TGCAGTGCTAGTCAAGGGGTGGACGAGCAGTACTTC. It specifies CSASQGVDEQYF.